The 26 T cell receptor beta chains given below trace back to one sample, sequenced in a study of T cell responses to AZD1222 COVID-19 vaccine. The assay was immunoSEQ multiplex PCR, and TCRdb's table has in-frame clones only and misses some. The sample consists of around 150,000 clones, under 95% of them appearing once. The sequences come from peripheral blood, collected on day 0 of AZD1222 vaccination. Receptors were obtained from an adult in good health.

CDR3 in DNA: TGTGCCAGCAGCCAAGAATCTGAGGTCTACGAGCAGTACTTC. Its translation is CASSQESEVYEQYF. This rearrangement joins TRBV28 to TRBJ2-7; D unresolved. This CDR3 spans 14 amino acids. Per germline, CDR1 MDHEN and CDR2 SYDVKM. V lost 6 bases to trimming and J lost 3 bases, with 15 bases between them.

This chain links TRBV6-5 with TRBJ2-7, with 7 nucleotides matching TRBD2. Germline loops: CDR1 MNHEY, CDR2 SVGAGI. The ends lost 4 bases at V and 0 bases at J; junction bases unmatched: 3. The CDR3 runs to 14 residues. CDR3 region: CASSSTSSSYEQYF. The CDR3 bases are TGTGCCAGCAGTTCGACTAGCAGCTCCTACGAGCAGTACTTC.

The rearrangement uses TRBV2 and TRBJ2-7, with D possibly being TRBD1 or TRBD2 (6 bases each). The ends were cut back, 6 bases at V and 2 bases at J, with 17 bases in the middle. Germline V gives CDR1 SNHLY, CDR2 FYNNEI. CDR3 length equals 15 residues. The CDR3 loop is CASRGGPLGAYEQYF. CDR3 DNA: TGTGCCAGCAGAGGGGGGCCCTTAGGAGCCTACGAGCAGTACTTC.

The chain couples TRBV9 to TRBJ1-1; 9 bases align to TRBD1. The CDR3 runs to 15 residues. Per the germline V gene, CDR1 is SGDLS and CDR2 is YYNGEE. Trimming removed 0 bases from V and 6 bases from J; junction bases left unmatched: 6. The CDR3, as DNA: TGTGCCAGCAGCGTAGAAGGGGACAGGGTTTCTGAAGCTTTCTTT. This sequence encodes CASSVEGDRVSEAFF. Full variable domain (remainder filled in from reference TRBV9 and TRBJ1-1): DSGVTQTPKHLITATGQRVTLRCSPRSGDLSVYWYQQSLDQGLQFLIQYYNGEERAKGNILERFSAQQFPDLHSELNLSSLELGDSALYFCASSVEGDRVSEAFFGQGTRLTVV.

J is TRBJ2-3 and V is TRBV5-1; D is unclear. The CDR3 has 13 amino acids. The germline V gene encodes CDR1 SGHRS and CDR2 YFSETQ. The ends were cut back, 6 bases at V and 2 bases at J, with 10 bases in the middle. The CDR3 nucleotides are TGCGCCAGCACCCGGTCGGACACAGATACGCAGTATTTT. Protein product: CASTRSDTDTQYF.

The chain recombines TRBV30 with TRBJ1-2; unclear D gene. The germline V gene has CDR1 GTSNPN and CDR2 SVGIG (reference sequence). The CDR3 has 14 amino acids. V dropped 3 bases and J dropped 4 bases, with 15 bases sitting between them. The CDR3: CAWRQTRPVYGYTF. CDR3 bases: TGTGCCTGGAGACAAACCCGGCCAGTCTATGGCTACACCTTC.

The CDR3 here is CASSPGTGPADTQYF. In nucleotides, the CDR3 is TGTGCCAGCAGCCCCGGGACAGGGCCCGCAGATACGCAGTATTTT. The rearrangement joins TRBV2 to TRBJ2-3, with 9 bases lining up with TRBD1. With 6 bases clipped from V and 4 bases from J, the junction kept 8 bases outside the gene matches. This CDR3 spans 15 amino acids. Germline lookup yields CDR1 SNHLY and CDR2 FYNNEI. The full variable domain, rest sourced from reference TRBV2 and TRBJ2-3, is EPEVTQTPSHQVTQMGQEVILRCVPISNHLYFYWYRQILGQKVEFLVSFYNNEISEKSEIFDDQFSVERPDGSNFTLKIRSTKLEDSAMYFCASSPGTGPADTQYFGPGTRLTVL.

V is TRBV6-2 or TRBV6-3 and J is TRBJ1-2; 8 bases match TRBD1. The CDR3 has 15 residues. Germline lookup yields CDR1 MNHEY and CDR2 SVGEGT. The trim removed 5 bases at V and 4 bases at J, leaving 9 bases unmatched. The DNA for the CDR3 is TGTGCCAGCAGTGCCCGACAGGGGCGGACCTATGGCTACACCTTC. Translating it yields CASSARQGRTYGYTF.

The chain recombines TRBV19 with TRBJ1-6; D is perhaps TRBD1 (6 bases). In germline, CDR1 is LNHDA, CDR2 SQIVND (reference sequence). The CDR3 extends over 19 amino acids. V was trimmed by 4 bases and J by 7 bases, leaving 26 bases between them. The DNA of the CDR3 is TGTGCCAGTAGTACCCTGCCGGTTAACAGGGCGAGTTCCAATTCACCCCTCCACTTT. Translating gives CASSTLPVNRASSNSPLHF.

The J gene is TRBJ2-7, the V gene TRBV12-3 or TRBV12-4; no firm D call. V lost 3 bases to trimming and J lost 4 bases, with 7 bases between them. This CDR3 contains 12 residues. The CDR3 nucleotides read TGTGCCAGCAGTTTCGTTAGGTACGAGCAGTACTTC. Its protein product is CASSFVRYEQYF.

This clone was counted a single time. The chain links TRBV11-2 to TRBJ2-1; D remains ambiguous. Deletions cut 5 bases from V and 0 bases from J, with 8 bases between. The germline V gene encodes CDR1 SGHAT and CDR2 FQNNGV. This CDR3 is built from 14 residues. CDR3 loop: CASSQRSSYNEQFF. CDR3 DNA: TGTGCCAGCAGCCAACGAAGCTCCTACAATGAGCAGTTCTTC.

The V and J genes are TRBV19 and TRBJ1-5; weak D call: TRBD1 (5 bases). Germline CDR1 reads LNHDA; CDR2 reads SQIVND (reference sequence). The V end was cut by 7 bases, the J end by 4 bases, with 17 bases between. CDR3 length: 15 amino acids. The CDR3 reads CASKYSGGRNQPQHF. The CDR3 DNA reads as TGTGCCAGTAAATATTCGGGGGGACGGAATCAGCCCCAGCATTTT.

The chain joins TRBV27 to TRBJ1-1; 9 nucleotides align to TRBD1. Trimming removed 4 bases from V and 4 bases from J; junction bases left unmatched: 4. The CDR3 runs 14 residues. Germline V gene data show CDR1 as MNHEY and CDR2 as SMNVEV (reference sequence). CDR3 DNA sequence: TGTGCCAGCAGTTGGGGACAGGGTGGCACTGAAGCTTTCTTT. This gives the protein CASSWGQGGTEAFF.

This clone was found once. The rearrangement joins TRBV6-5 to TRBJ2-7; TRBD2 is a possible D gene (5 bases). This CDR3 contains 15 residues. Between the trimmed V and J ends, which lost 0 bases and 0 bases, there was a span of 9 bases. Germline V CDR1 and CDR2: MNHEY, SVGAGI. Written as DNA, the CDR3 is TGTGCCAGCAGTTACTCCTCTGGGAGCTCCTACGAGCAGTACTTC. Translating it yields CASSYSSGSSYEQYF.

V usage is TRBV15 and J usage is TRBJ1-2, with 7 bases lining up with TRBD1. There are 17 residues in the CDR3. CDR1 and CDR2 from the germline V gene are LNHNV and YYDKDF (reference sequence). After removal of 11 bases from V and 4 bases from J, the junction contained 22 bases not matched to a gene. The DNA for the CDR3 is TGTGCCCCCTGGATATCAGGGGGGACAGCCGGGGGCTATGGCTACACCTTC. The encoded protein is CAPWISGGTAGGYGYTF.

J is TRBJ1-3 and V is TRBV9; TRBD1 is a possible D gene (6 bases). The CDR3 contains 14 residues. The germline V gene has CDR1 SGDLS and CDR2 YYNGEE. V was cut by 3 bases and J by 0 bases, with 7 bases left in between. The CDR3 sequence: CASSGTVSGNTIYF. The CDR3, as DNA: TGTGCCAGCAGCGGGACAGTCTCTGGAAACACCATATATTTT.

The J gene is TRBJ2-7, the V gene TRBV10-3; 7 positions agree with TRBD1. CDR1 ENHRY and CDR2 SYGVKD come from the germline V gene. The CDR3 totals 15 residues. V shed 0 bases, J shed 4 bases, and the junction held 6 bases outside the gene matches. The CDR3 coding sequence is TGTGCCATCAGTGAGTCGGCGGTCAGGGGGTACGAGCAGTACTTC. This gives the protein CAISESAVRGYEQYF.

J is TRBJ1-2 and V is TRBV7-2; 8 positions agree with TRBD1. V gave up 5 bases and J gave up 6 bases; unmatched junction bases: 17. CDR3 size: 17 residues. Per germline, CDR1 SGHTA and CDR2 FQGNSA. CDR3 residues: CASSRGGQVRYRDGYTF. The DNA for the CDR3 is TGTGCCAGCAGCCGGGGGGGACAGGTCCGTTATCGGGATGGCTACACCTTC.

This chain links TRBV4-2 with TRBJ2-1; tentatively, D is TRBD2 (6 bases). The V end was cut by 0 bases, the J end by 10 bases, with 13 bases between. Germline V CDR1 and CDR2: LGHNA, YNFKEQ. CDR3 size: 14 residues. CDR3 residues: CASSQDLLAAEQFF. The CDR3 DNA is TGTGCCAGCAGCCAAGATTTACTAGCAGCCGAGCAGTTCTTC.

The chain is built from TRBV13 and TRBJ1-6, with unresolved D. Trimming removed 1 base from V and 0 bases from J, with 7 bases in between. CDR1 PRHDT and CDR2 FYEKMQ come from the germline V gene (reference sequence). The CDR3 is 16 residues long. CDR3 nucleotides: TGTGCCAGCAGCTTAGTACAGACCTCCTATAATTCACCCCTCCACTTT. Translation gives CASSLVQTSYNSPLHF.

In its sample, this clone was seen once. The rearrangement uses TRBV18 and TRBJ2-5; TRBD1 might be the D (6 bases). The CDR3 has 14 residues. Germline V gene lookup returns CDR1 KGHSH and CDR2 LQKENI. Trimming removed 3 bases at V and 4 bases at J, with 12 bases between. The CDR3 nucleotides are TGTGCCAGCTCACCCTACAGCAGGGGAGAGACCCAGTACTTC. Encoded protein: CASSPYSRGETQYF.

The J gene is TRBJ2-7, the V gene TRBV28, with D perhaps matching TRBD1 (5 bases). Germline V gives CDR1 MDHEN, CDR2 SYDVKM. This CDR3 spans 14 amino acids. Trimming took off 3 bases at V and 7 bases at J, with 16 bases between the two ends. CDR3 amino acids: CASSLVGLRGEQYF. In nucleotides, the CDR3 is TGTGCCAGCAGTTTGGTCGGGTTAAGGGGTGAGCAGTACTTC.

CDR3 nucleotide sequence: TGTGCCAGCAGTTTATGGTCGGATGCTAACTATGGCTACACCTTC. Protein product: CASSLWSDANYGYTF. The chain joins TRBV28 to TRBJ1-2; D unclear. Germline-derived CDR1 and CDR2 are MDHEN and SYDVKM. This CDR3 has 15 residues. Trimming shortened V by 0 bases and J by 0 bases, and 8 bases separated the two germline ends.

This chain links TRBV28 with TRBJ2-7; 10 positions match TRBD1. Unmatched junction bases numbered 5, after V lost 6 bases and J lost 3 bases. This CDR3 region has 14 residues. Germline assignment: CDR1 MDHEN and CDR2 SYDVKM. The CDR3 sequence: CASSIRDRGYEQYF. The CDR3 DNA reads TGTGCCAGCAGCATCCGGGACAGGGGCTACGAGCAGTACTTC.

The chain carries TRBV6-5 and TRBJ2-7; no reliable D call. Germline CDR1 and CDR2: MNHEY and SVGAGI. This CDR3 has 13 residues. The ends were cut back, 0 bases at V and 4 bases at J, with 7 bases in the middle. This CDR3 is CASSYSGMYEQYF. CDR3 bases: TGTGCCAGCAGTTACTCGGGGATGTACGAGCAGTACTTC.

In DNA form, the CDR3 reads TGTGCCAGCTCACCACAGGGTGTGGCTGAAGCTTTCTTT. Protein: CASSPQGVAEAFF. The chain recombines TRBV18 with TRBJ1-1; no reliable D call. Trimming removed 1 base from V and 6 bases from J, with 9 bases in between. The CDR3 has 13 amino acids. Germline V gene data show CDR1 as KGHSH and CDR2 as LQKENI.